Sequencing of this T cell receptor beta chain was carried out in a study of cytomegalovirus exposure and HLA in healthy donors. Whole-study results and caveats: According to reports, the classifier identified cytomegalovirus status with high specificity and sensitivity.

Use of 60 Vbeta and 13 Jbeta primers characterized the PCR. Clones were sequenced by immunoSEQ multiplex PCR, and TCRdb holds only the in-frame ones, with some missing. The sample carries over 35,000 clones, 68% recorded once. The V gene's germline CDR1 is LNHDA and CDR2 SQIVND (reference sequence). Trimming removed 5 bases from V and 6 bases from J; junction bases left unmatched: 5. This CDR3 is 13 amino acids long. As for the donors, each was a healthy bone marrow donor. In regard to this clone: Its target is unknown.

What was sequenced was PBMCs. The clonotype comes from a man aged 35-49 years in good health and CMV-seronegative. J is TRBJ2-5 and V is TRBV19; 8 nucleotides match TRBD1. The CDR3 here is CASSVDRAQTQYF. CDR3 coding DNA: TGTGCCAGTAGTGTGGACAGGGCGCAGACCCAGTACTTC.